These 25 T cell receptor beta chains originate from one sample sequenced in a study of T cells in Graves' hyperthyroidism and ophthalmopathy. It was RNA transcripts that yielded the amplified TCR beta CDR3 regions. HTBI primers were the set used in a first-round RT-PCR of the TCR CDR3. One entry per CDR3 protein results from TCRdb running MiXCR on the multiplex PCR reads. This sample has 90,000 to 120,000 distinct CDR3 sequences, with about 17% found just once. The sequenced sample was blood. All receptors derive from a woman aged 45-59 years with Graves' hyperthyroidism.

The chain joins TRBV4-1 to TRBJ1-4; 9 bases map to TRBD1. Germline lookup yields CDR1 MGHRA and CDR2 YSYEKL. CDR3 length: 15 residues. Trimming cost V 2 bases and J 8 bases; bases outside gene matches: 6. The CDR3 bases are TGCGCCAGCAGCCAACGGGGACAGGGCGAGGAAAAACTGTTTTTT. This sequence encodes CASSQRGQGEEKLFF.

This clonotype was observed many times. This rearrangement joins TRBV7-9 to TRBJ2-1; 14 nucleotides align to TRBD2. This CDR3 has 19 amino acids. Trimming removed 5 bases from V and 0 bases from J; junction bases left unmatched: 9. CDR1 is SEHNR and CDR2 is FQNEAQ in the germline V gene (reference sequence). The CDR3, as DNA: TGTGCCAGCAGCCCTCGACTAGCGGGAGGGCGAAGCTCCTACAATGAGCAGTTCTTC. This encodes CASSPRLAGGRSSYNEQFF.

The chain recombines TRBV20-1 with TRBJ2-7; perhaps TRBD1 as D (6 bases). Germline V lookup: CDR1 DFQATT, CDR2 SNEGSKA (reference sequence). This CDR3 has 13 amino acids. The V end was cut by 5 bases, the J end by 3 bases, with 14 bases between. DNA of the CDR3: TGCAGTGCTGACAGGAGAAGCGGCTACGAGCAGTACTTC. It is translated as CSADRRSGYEQYF.

This clonotype has a count of ten or more. The genes are TRBV5-1 and TRBJ2-5, with D perhaps TRBD2 (6 bases). V was clipped by 0 bases and J by 4 bases, with 16 bases between them. CDR3 size: 16 residues. Germline lookup yields CDR1 SGHRS and CDR2 YFSETQ. The CDR3 is CASSLATSSGGETQYF. Here the CDR3 DNA reads TGCGCCAGCAGCTTGGCAACTAGCTCCGGAGGAGAGACCCAGTACTTC.

There are many counts of this clonotype. The chain combines TRBV29-1 with TRBJ2-5, with D unresolved. This CDR3 is 14 amino acids long. The V gene lost 4 bases and the J gene lost 5 bases, with 17 bases spanning the gap. Germline CDR1 is SQVTM and CDR2 is ANQGSEA. The CDR3 region has the DNA TGCAGCGTTGTGTGGGGTTCTCAAACGGAGACCCAGTACTTC. It specifies CSVVWGSQTETQYF.

This clonotype was seen repeatedly, ten times or more. The V gene is TRBV12-3 or TRBV12-4, the J gene TRBJ1-2; perhaps TRBD1 as D (5 bases). V lost 7 bases and J lost 4, with 13 bases in between. The CDR3 loop spans 13 amino acids. Here the CDR3 DNA reads TGTGCCAGCAATCGCGCGGGGACCTATGGCTACACCTTC. Protein product: CASNRAGTYGYTF.

This clonotype was detected ten times or more. V usage is TRBV12-3 or TRBV12-4 and J usage is TRBJ2-7; D gene unclear. The CDR3 sequence is 16 residues long. Trimming removed 6 bases at V and 0 bases at J, with 18 bases between. The CDR3 protein is CASRVYSGYFSYEQYV. CDR3 bases: TGTGCCAGCAGAGTCTATTCAGGCTACTTCTCCTACGAGCAGTACGTC.

This clonotype was observed many times. The germline gene is not matched at one end of the junction; a read error may be the cause. The rearrangement joins TRBV5-1 to TRBJ1-1; D uncertain. The V gene's germline CDR1 is SGHRS and CDR2 YFSETQ. CDR3 length equals 13 residues. The CDR3 loop is CASSLGPNTEAFF. The CDR3 region has the DNA TGTGCCAGCAGTTTAGGACCGAACACTGAAGCTTTCTTT.

This clonotype was counted at least ten times. This chain links TRBV2 with TRBJ2-7; D gene unclear. V was pared by 6 bases and J by 3 bases, with 3 bases between. Germline CDR1 is SNHLY and CDR2 is FYNNEI. The CDR3 is 10 amino acids. This CDR3 is CASSNYEQYF. The CDR3 DNA reads as TGTGCCAGCAGCAACTACGAGCAGTACTTC.

The CDR3 coding sequence is TGTGCCAGCAGCTTAAGTCCTAGCGGGAGATGGAACATTCAGTACTTC. Translated: CASSLSPSGRWNIQYF. The rearrangement joins TRBV11-2 to TRBJ2-4, with 10 bases fitting TRBD2. CDR1 is SGHAT, CDR2 FQNNGV, per germline. V shed 2 bases and J 7 bases; nucleotides not matched to a gene: 8. This CDR3 has 16 amino acids. Complete variable domain (other parts from reference TRBV11-2 and TRBJ2-4): EAGVAQSPRYKIIEKRQSVAFWCNPISGHATLYWYQQILGQGPKLLIQFQNNGVVDDSQLPKDRFSAERLKGVDSTLKIQPAKLEDSAVYLCASSLSPSGRWNIQYFGAGTRLSVL.

This clonotype came up many times. V gene TRBV5-1 combines with J gene TRBJ2-1; D is ambiguous. Germline CDR1 and CDR2: SGHRS and YFSETQ. The ends were cut back, 3 bases at V and 3 bases at J, with 10 bases in the middle. This CDR3 region has 14 residues. The CDR3 DNA reads TGCGCCAGCAGCTATGTCGGAGACTACAATGAGCAGTTCTTC. Translation: CASSYVGDYNEQFF.

This clonotype was recorded many times. This sequence joins TRBV12-3 or TRBV12-4 and TRBJ2-3; D may match TRBD1 or TRBD2 (7 bases each). CDR3 length: 14 amino acids. Trimming shortened V by 7 bases and J by 4 bases, and 15 bases separated the two germline ends. The CDR3 nucleotides read TGTGCCAGCAAGGGGGGAGGGGGCGCAGATACGCAGTATTTT. Translation gives CASKGGGGADTQYF.

Many counts were recorded for this clonotype. This chain joins TRBV12-3 or TRBV12-4 and TRBJ2-1; the match to TRBD1 covers 9 bases. V was clipped by 3 bases and J by 7 bases; unmatched bases: 16. CDR3 size: 18 residues. The CDR3 protein is CASSFRQGGGGGWNEQFF. The CDR3 DNA sequence: TGTGCCAGCAGTTTTCGACAGGGGGGGGGGGGGGGGTGGAATGAGCAGTTCTTC.

This clonotype was recorded at least ten times. The V gene is TRBV15, the J gene TRBJ2-5; 10 bases agree with TRBD1. The germline gives CDR1 LNHNV, CDR2 YYDKDF (reference sequence). The CDR3 totals 16 residues. V was clipped by 3 bases and J by 5 bases; unmatched bases: 9. CDR3 DNA sequence: TGTGCCACCAGCAGGACCGGGACAGGGGTTATGGAGACCCAGTACTTC. Translated: CATSRTGTGVMETQYF.

The rearrangement joins TRBV20-1 to TRBJ1-1, with D unresolved. Germline V CDR1 and CDR2: DFQATT, SNEGSKA (reference sequence). Trimming took off 5 bases at V and 0 bases at J, with 22 bases between the two ends. The CDR3 totals 17 residues. As DNA, the CDR3 is TGCAGTGCTCCCGTTAAGGGTCTGGAACCCCTGAACACTGAAGCTTTCTTT. Protein sequence: CSAPVKGLEPLNTEAFF.

Ten or more counts support this clonotype. One end of the junction is discordant with germline, which a read error may explain. This chain joins TRBV24-1 and TRBJ2-5, with 10 nucleotides matching TRBD1. The germline V gene has CDR1 KGHDR and CDR2 SFDVKD. The CDR3 has 18 amino acids. The CDR3 DNA sequence: TGTGCCGCCAGTGATAATTTAGCGGACAGGGGGTTGCAAGAGACCCAGTACTTC. Its translation is CAASDNLADRGLQETQYF.

This clonotype was seen ten or more times. The rearrangement uses TRBV20-1 and TRBJ1-6; no clear D gene. Trimming took 3 bases from V and 6 from J, leaving 18 bases between them. CDR1 DFQATT and CDR2 SNEGSKA come from the germline V gene (reference sequence). This CDR3 region has 16 residues. The CDR3 region is CSARSEYHGLNSPLHF. The CDR3 DNA follows: TGCAGTGCTAGGTCTGAGTATCACGGCCTTAATTCACCCCTCCACTTT.

The chain carries TRBV11-2 and TRBJ2-1; D ambiguous. Germline values: CDR1 SGHAT, CDR2 FQNNGV. The length of the CDR3 is 13 residues. V was cut by 1 base and J by 5 bases, with 6 bases left in between. CDR3 sequence: CASSLAGDNEQFF. CDR3 nucleotide sequence: TGTGCCAGCAGCTTAGCTGGGGACAATGAGCAGTTCTTC.

This clonotype was recorded many times. The chain's CDR3 is CATRLSSAGANVLTF. The CDR3 nucleotides are TGTGCCACTCGACTCTCCTCAGCTGGGGCCAACGTCCTGACTTTC. This chain joins TRBV6-1 and TRBJ2-6; no clear D. V shed 10 bases and J shed 2 bases, with 15 bases lying between them. CDR3 length equals 15 residues. Germline CDR1 and CDR2: MNHNS and SASEGT.

This clonotype was seen repeatedly, ten times or more. V is TRBV7-9 and J is TRBJ2-1; tentatively, D is TRBD1 (6 bases). The length of the CDR3 is 16 residues. Germline values: CDR1 SEHNR, CDR2 FQNEAQ (reference sequence). V lost 0 bases to trimming and J lost 2 bases, with 11 bases between them. The CDR3 region is CASSLAAGVTYNEQFF. The DNA for the CDR3 is TGTGCCAGCAGCTTAGCTGCAGGGGTCACCTACAATGAGCAGTTCTTC.

The genes are TRBV12-3 or TRBV12-4 and TRBJ2-1; D is unresolved. CDR3 length: 11 residues. V dropped 5 bases and J dropped 6 bases, with 5 bases sitting between them. The CDR3 protein is CASSKLNEQFF. The CDR3 nucleotides are TGTGCCAGCAGTAAACTCAATGAGCAGTTCTTC.

This clonotype occurred many times. The chain has TRBV28 and TRBJ1-1; D remains unclear. Trimming removed 3 bases from V and 6 bases from J, with 14 bases in between. The CDR3 consists of 14 residues. Per germline, CDR1 MDHEN and CDR2 SYDVKM. The CDR3, as DNA: TGTGCCAGCAGTTTCACCGTCGGGGAACCTGAAGCTTTCTTT. Protein: CASSFTVGEPEAFF. Supplemented by reference TRBV28 and TRBJ1-1, the full variable domain reads DVKVTQSSRYLVKRTGEKVFLECVQDMDHENMFWYRQDPGLGLRLIYFSYDVKMKEKGDIPEGYSVSREKKERFSLILESASTNQTSMYLCASSFTVGEPEAFFGQGTRLTVV.

This rearrangement joins TRBV3-1 to TRBJ2-5, with TRBD1 matching 10 bases. The CDR3 consists of 17 residues. Germline-derived CDR1 and CDR2 are LGHDT and YNNKEL (reference sequence). The junction had 11 bases not matched to a gene; V was cut back by 0 bases and J by 7 bases. The CDR3: CASSQDPVRTGGGTQYF. CDR3 coding DNA: TGTGCCAGCAGCCAAGATCCGGTTAGGACAGGGGGGGGGACCCAGTACTTC.

CDR3 sequence: CSARVRTSGRATQYF. CDR3 DNA: TGCAGTGCTAGAGTGAGGACTAGCGGGAGAGCCACCCAGTACTTC. The chain is built from TRBV20-1 and TRBJ2-5, with 13 nucleotides matching TRBD2. The germline gives CDR1 DFQATT, CDR2 SNEGSKA (reference sequence). The CDR3 is made up of 15 amino acids. V shed 1 base, J shed 8 bases, and the junction held 7 bases outside the gene matches.

This clonotype was observed at least ten times. This chain connects TRBV7-8 to TRBJ2-1, with TRBD2 matching over 9 bases. V trimming: 5 bases; J trimming: 6 bases; junction bases outside the gene matches: 8. The CDR3 is 15 amino acids. Germline V lookup: CDR1 SGHVS, CDR2 FQNEAQ. CDR3 amino acids: CASSRNSGSRNEQFF. The CDR3 coding sequence is TGTGCCAGCAGCCGCAATAGCGGGAGTCGCAATGAGCAGTTCTTC.